The TCR beta chain described here comes from a study of cytomegalovirus exposure and HLA in healthy donors. Germline-derived CDR1 and CDR2 are SGHVS and FNYEAQ. CDR3 length equals 13 residues. The J segment lost 3 bases and the V segment lost 6 bases, leaving 3 bases of the junction unmatched. Vbeta (60) and Jbeta (13) primers were used in the PCR. Method: immunoSEQ multiplex PCR; TCRdb's copy keeps in-frame clones and lacks some. The table records under 200,000 clones, around three quarters of them present only once. As for the donors, each was a healthy bone marrow donor. The TCR originated in a woman aged 50 to 60 in good health and CMV-seropositive. The chain uses TRBV7-6 and TRBJ2-7, with TRBD1 matching over 9 bases. Sample: PBMCs. The DNA for the CDR3 is TGTGCCAGCAGTCGGGACAGGGACTACGAGCAGTACTTC. Translated, it gives CASSRDRDYEQYF.